The 27 T cell receptor beta chains presented below share a single source sample, sequenced in a study of regulatory T cells in long-lasting Graves disease. Time point specified: persistent/refractory GD, antithyroid drugs over 5 years with positive TRAb. The TCR library was made from RNA extracted from PBMCs. Arm-PCR of CDR3 regions and iRepertoire HTBI primers were the basis on which TCR beta libraries were built. TCRdb reanalysed the multiplex PCR reads using MiXCR and keeps one entry per CDR3 protein. Found here are 400,000 to 450,000 distinct CDR3 sequences, roughly a quarter of them singletons; the top ten hold roughly a quarter. This material consisted of peripheral blood mononuclear cells (PBMCs), taken when the disease was refractory, from a patient treated with antithyroid drugs. All receptors come from a female donor with Graves disease.

V gene TRBV27 combines with J gene TRBJ2-7; TRBD1 aligns across 10 bases. Germline CDR1 reads MNHEY; CDR2 reads SMNVEV (reference sequence). The CDR3 consists of 13 residues. Trimming took 11 bases from V and 5 from J; bases not matched to a gene: 9. The CDR3 is CAVTGTGADEQYF. The CDR3 nucleotides are TGTGCCGTAACCGGGACAGGGGCGGACGAGCAGTACTTC.

With respect to this clonotype: Just one base apart from a much larger clone, this may be a read error. The rearrangement joins TRBV14 to TRBJ1-2; tentatively, D is TRBD1 (5 bases). The germline CDR1 and CDR2 sequences are SGHDN and FVKESK. The CDR3 loop spans 13 amino acids. The CDR3 spells CASSPDSNYGYAF. In nucleotides, the CDR3 is TGTGCCAGCAGCCCCGACAGCAACTATGGCTACGCCTTC.

This clonotype has more than one count but fewer than ten. A read error may produce the germline difference seen at one junction end. The chain couples TRBV20-1 to TRBJ2-5; the match to TRBD1 covers 8 bases. The germline V gene encodes CDR1 DFQATT and CDR2 SNEGSKA (reference sequence). The CDR3 has 12 amino acids. CDR3: CSSRTGQETQYF. In nucleotides, the CDR3 is TGCAGTTCTAGGACAGGGCAAGAGACCCAGTACTTC.

This clonotype was recorded at least ten times. V usage is TRBV20-1 and J usage is TRBJ1-5, with D possibly being TRBD1 (6 bases). CDR1 and CDR2 (germline): DFQATT, SNEGSKA (reference sequence). The CDR3 loop spans 14 amino acids. V gave up 3 bases and J gave up 3 bases, with 12 bases separating them. The chain's CDR3 is CSASSQGINQPQHF. The CDR3, as DNA: TGCAGTGCTAGTAGCCAGGGGATCAATCAGCCCCAGCATTTT.

The CDR3 nucleotides read TGTGCCAGCAGCGATTTGCTGCGGGTTAGCACTGAAGCTTTCTTT. Residues: CASSDLLRVSTEAFF. The V gene is TRBV11-1, the J gene TRBJ1-1; D call uncertain. Per the germline V gene, CDR1 is SGHAT and CDR2 is FQDESV (reference sequence). Trimming cost V 5 bases and J 4 bases, with 17 bases left between them. The CDR3 sequence is 15 residues long.

Only a few counts were recorded for this clonotype. J is TRBJ2-5 and V is TRBV3-1, with TRBD2 matching over 9 bases. V dropped 6 bases and J dropped 0; count of bases not matched to a gene: 11. The CDR3 has 17 residues. The germline V gene encodes CDR1 LGHDT and CDR2 YNNKEL (reference sequence). The DNA of the CDR3 is TGTGCCAGCAGACGCTCGGGACTAGCCGGGTACCAAGAGACCCAGTACTTC. Amino acids: CASRRSGLAGYQETQYF.

V is TRBV20-1 and J is TRBJ2-2, with 14 bases fitting TRBD2. Germline V gene sequence: CDR1 DFQATT, CDR2 SNEGSKA (reference sequence). The CDR3 has 15 residues. Trimming removed 5 bases from V and 7 bases from J; junction bases left unmatched: 6. The CDR3 DNA reads as TGCAGTGCTGAGACTAGCGGGAGGGCTCACGGGGAGCTGTTTTTT. This sequence encodes CSAETSGRAHGELFF.

This clonotype was found many times. The J gene is TRBJ1-2, the V gene TRBV5-5; TRBD1 is a possible D gene (5 bases). With 0 bases removed from V and 7 bases from J, the gap between germline ends came to 13 bases. Germline V gives CDR1 SGHKS, CDR2 YYEKEE (reference sequence). The CDR3 is 14 residues long. CDR3 coding DNA: TGTGCCAGCAGCTTGGCCGGGGGTTTGATTGGCTACACCTTC. Translated, it gives CASSLAGGLIGYTF.

The J gene is TRBJ1-1, the V gene TRBV19, with D hard to call. This CDR3 is 14 amino acids long. The ends were cut back, 3 bases at V and 3 bases at J, with 11 bases in the middle. The germline V gene encodes CDR1 LNHDA and CDR2 SQIVND (reference sequence). CDR3 coding DNA: TGTGCCAGTAGTATTGGATCCCGGGACACTGAAGCTTTCTTT. Residues: CASSIGSRDTEAFF.

The genes are TRBV6-2 or TRBV6-3 and TRBJ2-7; D may be TRBD2 (5 bases). Germline CDR1 MNHEY, CDR2 SVGEGT. The V gene lost 6 bases and the J gene lost 2 bases, with 20 bases spanning the gap. The CDR3 spans 16 residues. CDR3 sequence reads: CASSPPSAGGTYEQYF. The CDR3 coding sequence is TGTGCCAGCAGCCCCCCGTCGGCGGGTGGTACCTACGAGCAGTACTTC.

CDR3: CASSLTSGSRGTDTQYF. CDR3 DNA: TGTGCCAGCAGCTTGACTAGCGGGAGCCGAGGCACAGATACGCAGTATTTT. The chain is built from TRBV5-4 and TRBJ2-3; 11 positions agree with TRBD2. Germline V CDR1 and CDR2: SGHNT, YYREEE (reference sequence). The CDR3 is 17 residues long. V shed 1 base and J 1 base; nucleotides not matched to a gene: 5.

The chain joins TRBV19 to TRBJ1-2, with a weak D call TRBD1 (5 bases). With 8 bases removed from V and 7 bases from J, the gap between germline ends came to 20 bases. In germline, CDR1 is LNHDA, CDR2 SQIVND (reference sequence). The CDR3 consists of 14 residues. CDR3 loop: CASRLLRGDFGYTF. CDR3 nucleotides: TGTGCCAGTCGACTCCTACGGGGGGATTTTGGCTACACCTTC.

Only a few counts were recorded for this clonotype. The chain uses TRBV27 and TRBJ1-1; D is uncertain. V lost 3 bases, J lost 2 bases, and 7 bases lay in between. CDR1 is MNHEY, CDR2 SMNVEV, per germline (reference sequence). This CDR3 contains 13 residues. The CDR3 DNA reads TGTGCCAGCAGTTTCGGCAGCAACACTGAAGCTTTCTTT. Its protein is CASSFGSNTEAFF.

This clonotype was seen repeatedly, ten times or more. The rearrangement links TRBV7-2 to TRBJ2-2; 13 nucleotides line up with TRBD2. The CDR3 extends over 17 amino acids. CDR1 is SGHTA, CDR2 FQGNSA, per germline. V was pared by 5 bases and J by 3 bases, with 6 bases of the junction left unmatched. CDR3 sequence: CASSITSGRADTGELFF. CDR3 nucleotide sequence: TGTGCCAGCAGCATTACTAGCGGGAGGGCCGACACCGGGGAGCTGTTTTTT.

This clonotype came up a few times. The chain combines TRBV6-1 with TRBJ1-5; possible D gene TRBD1, 5 bases. Between the trimmed V and J ends, which lost 8 bases and 11 bases, there was a span of 16 bases. Germline V lookup: CDR1 MNHNS, CDR2 SASEGT. The CDR3 covers 12 residues. The CDR3 coding sequence is TGTGCCAGCGGTGGGACCGTCACTGCCCAGCATTTT. Its protein is CASGGTVTAQHF.

The chain employs TRBV15 and TRBJ1-6; no clear D. The V end lost 5 bases, the J end lost 8 bases, and 7 bases lay between the germline ends. This CDR3 region has 12 residues. From germline, CDR1 is LNHNV and CDR2 YYDKDF (reference sequence). The CDR3 DNA reads TGTGCCACCAGCGGGTATTATTCACCCCTCCACTTT. This encodes CATSGYYSPLHF.

The chain couples TRBV5-1 to TRBJ2-7, with D maybe TRBD2 (6 bases). V shed 8 bases and J shed 5 bases, with 20 bases lying between them. Germline V gene sequence: CDR1 SGHRS, CDR2 YFSETQ. The CDR3 runs to 14 residues. The CDR3 spells CASGPGLNDNEQYF. CDR3 nucleotide sequence: TGCGCCAGTGGGCCGGGACTCAACGATAACGAGCAGTACTTC.

This clonotype was observed a few times. The chain links TRBV20-1 to TRBJ2-7, with 14 bases aligning to TRBD2. The germline V gene has CDR1 DFQATT and CDR2 SNEGSKA (reference sequence). The junction had 8 bases not matched to a gene; V was cut back by 6 bases and J by 4 bases. This CDR3 is 15 amino acids long. CDR3 protein: CSASGLAGVAYEQYF. DNA for the CDR3: TGCAGTGCCTCGGGACTAGCGGGAGTAGCATACGAGCAGTACTTC.

A few counts support this clonotype. This chain joins TRBV19 and TRBJ2-5, with a possible D match to TRBD1 (5 bases). Trimming shortened V by 7 bases and J by 0 bases, and 9 bases separated the two germline ends. The CDR3 has 13 residues. Germline assignment: CDR1 LNHDA and CDR2 SQIVND (reference sequence). CDR3 residues: CASTDSYQETQYF. The DNA of the CDR3 is TGTGCCAGTACAGACAGTTACCAAGAGACCCAGTACTTC.

The rearrangement links TRBV12-3 or TRBV12-4 to TRBJ2-7; TRBD1 matches at 7 bases. The CDR3 length is 14 residues. V lost 6 bases and J lost 4; bases outside the gene matches: 9. This chain's CDR3 is CASSESGTAYEQYF. For the CDR3, the DNA is TGTGCCAGCAGCGAGTCCGGGACAGCGTACGAGCAGTACTTC.

The CDR3 sequence: CSASQGSDTQYF. In DNA form, the CDR3 reads TGCAGTGCTAGCCAGGGGTCCGATACGCAGTATTTT. The chain uses TRBV20-1 and TRBJ2-3, with D possibly matching TRBD1 (6 bases). V was trimmed by 3 bases and J by 6 bases, leaving 10 bases between them. The CDR3 is 12 amino acids. Germline CDR1 reads DFQATT; CDR2 reads SNEGSKA (reference sequence).

This clonotype occurred many times. This sequence joins TRBV2 and TRBJ1-5; D unclear. The CDR3 sequence is 13 residues long. V was pared by 4 bases and J by 4 bases, with 8 bases between. Germline lookup yields CDR1 SNHLY and CDR2 FYNNEI. Here the CDR3 reads CASSGPENQPQHF. Written as DNA, the CDR3 is TGTGCCAGCAGTGGGCCAGAGAATCAGCCCCAGCATTTT.

There are many counts of this clonotype. This rearrangement joins TRBV6-1 to TRBJ2-5; 7 bases are a match to TRBD1. This CDR3 region has 13 residues. Germline CDR1 and CDR2: MNHNS and SASEGT. V gave up 3 bases and J gave up 3 bases; unmatched junction bases: 1. The CDR3 DNA follows: TGTGCCAGCAGTGACGACAGGGAAGAGACCCAGTACTTC. Its translation is CASSDDREETQYF.

This clonotype was seen only a few times. The chain uses TRBV20-1 and TRBJ2-5, with D perhaps matching TRBD2 (5 bases). V lost 1 base and J 5 bases, leaving 14 bases between the germline ends. Germline V lookup: CDR1 DFQATT, CDR2 SNEGSKA (reference sequence). The CDR3 has 14 amino acids. CDR3 residues: CSARVRVLGETQYF. The CDR3 nucleotides are TGCAGTGCTAGAGTGCGGGTATTGGGCGAGACCCAGTACTTC.

This clonotype appeared many times. The J gene is TRBJ1-1, the V gene TRBV11-2; unclear D gene. The CDR3 totals 17 residues. Germline CDR1 and CDR2: SGHAT and FQNNGV. Trimming cost V 5 bases and J 2 bases, with 21 bases left between them. CDR3 residues: CASSLLPGSRSNTEAFF. In DNA, the CDR3 is TGTGCCAGCAGCCTACTCCCTGGGAGCAGGAGTAACACTGAAGCTTTCTTT.

This clonotype has more than one count but fewer than ten. The chain is built from TRBV5-1 and TRBJ1-6; TRBD1 agrees at 7 bases. The CDR3 runs 16 residues. CDR1 is SGHRS and CDR2 is YFSETQ in the germline V gene. The ends lost 4 bases at V and 6 bases at J; junction bases unmatched: 10. In nucleotides, the CDR3 is TGCGCCAGCAGCACCGGACAGGCGGGGTCTAATTCACCCCTCCACTTT. It yields the protein CASSTGQAGSNSPLHF. Supplemented by reference TRBV5-1 and TRBJ1-6, the full variable domain reads KAGVTQTPRYLIKTRGQQVTLSCSPISGHRSVSWYQQTPGQGLQFLFEYFSETQRNKGNFPGRFSGRQFSNSRSEMNVSTLELGDSALYLCASSTGQAGSNSPLHFGNGTRLTVT.

Details on this clonotype: Being one base from a much bigger clone, this may be a read error. The chain links TRBV12-3 or TRBV12-4 to TRBJ1-2; 8 bases agree with TRBD1. The CDR3 spans 14 residues. The CDR3 loop is CANSFGTGGNGYTF. CDR3 nucleotide sequence: TGTGCCAACAGTTTTGGAACAGGGGGTAATGGCTACACCTTC.